The clone carrying this TCR beta chain appeared many times. This sample also contains other DNA sequences that code for the same CDR3. These data come from a study of blood T cell repertoires in COVID-19. Study-wide context: The study drew acute and convalescent COVID-19 samples from the United States, Italy and Spain. Sample material is recorded as cDNA or gDNA derived from T cells, B-cell-depleted T cells, or PBMCs.

CDR3 size: 12 residues. Germline V gene lookup returns CDR1 SGHDT and CDR2 YYEEEE. The ends were cut back, 4 bases at V and 0 bases at J, with 5 bases in the middle. The authors' processing: Using reference gene primer amplification, nucleated cell counts were estimated. Clones were read by immunoSEQ multiplex PCR, and TCRdb kept only the in-frame ones, dropping some. That table furnishes V, J and clone size, whereas the DNA furnished D and trimming. The sample has 390,000 or so clones; roughly 89% are singletons. The source material was peripheral blood. The rearrangement uses TRBV5-6 and TRBJ2-7, with unresolved D. The TCR comes from a woman in her 30s with active or convalescent COVID-19. The CDR3 sequence: CASSLSSYEQYF. CDR3 DNA: TGTGCCAGCAGCCTAAGCTCCTACGAGCAGTACTTC.